One and the same sample provided the 29 T cell receptor beta chains below, sequenced in a study of control samples from healthy donors and cancer patients. The assay was immunoSEQ multiplex PCR, and TCRdb's table has in-frame clones only and misses some. Of about 190,000 clones listed, about 90% were seen once; the top ten hold approximately 1.8%. Sequenced sample: blood. The receptors shown here come from a man younger than 40 in good health.

This sequence joins TRBV19 and TRBJ1-5; 7 bases are shared with TRBD1. This CDR3 contains 15 residues. CDR1 LNHDA and CDR2 SQIVND come from the germline V gene (reference sequence). The junction had 7 bases not matched to a gene; V was cut back by 5 bases and J by 3 bases. DNA for the CDR3: TGTGCCAGTAGTTCACCGGGACAGTACAATCAGCCCCAGCATTTT. Protein: CASSSPGQYNQPQHF.

As for this clone: Germline and junction disagree at one end, which may indicate a read error. This rearrangement joins TRBV6-4 to TRBJ1-2; the match to TRBD1 covers 10 bases. The CDR3 is 14 amino acids. CDR1 and CDR2 from the germline V gene are MRHNA and SNTAGT. The CDR3 is CASRDWTGGNGYTF. CDR3 DNA sequence: TGTGCCAGCAGGGACTGGACAGGGGGTAATGGCTACACCTTC.

This clone was counted once. This sequence joins TRBV5-1 and TRBJ2-7, with TRBD2 identical over 9 bases. Per germline, CDR1 SGHRS and CDR2 YFSETQ. V was pared by 4 bases and J by 6 bases, with 14 bases of the junction left unmatched. CDR3 length: 16 residues. The CDR3 is CASSQTAGERGVEQYF. Here the CDR3 DNA reads TGCGCCAGCAGCCAAACGGCAGGAGAGCGGGGGGTCGAGCAGTACTTC.

This clone has just one count. V is TRBV2 and J is TRBJ2-7, with 11 bases lining up with TRBD1. The CDR3 consists of 17 residues. The germline V gene has CDR1 SNHLY and CDR2 FYNNEI. V trimming: 5 bases; J trimming: 2 bases; junction bases outside the gene matches: 11. CDR3 region: CASSPGQGAHLTYEQYF. As DNA, the CDR3 is TGTGCCAGCAGTCCCGGACAGGGGGCGCACTTAACCTACGAGCAGTACTTC.

The gene calls are TRBV9 and TRBJ1-5, with TRBD1 identical over 10 bases. The CDR3 consists of 15 residues. The trim removed 3 bases at V and 8 bases at J, leaving 8 bases unmatched. CDR1 SGDLS and CDR2 YYNGEE come from the germline V gene. CDR3 nucleotide sequence: TGTGCCAGCAGCGGGGGACAGGGGACGATTGAGCCCCAGCATTTT. Amino acid sequence: CASSGGQGTIEPQHF. The whole variable domain, remainder taken from reference TRBV9 and TRBJ1-5, is DSGVTQTPKHLITATGQRVTLRCSPRSGDLSVYWYQQSLDQGLQFLIQYYNGEERAKGNILERFSAQQFPDLHSELNLSSLELGDSALYFCASSGGQGTIEPQHFGDGTRLSIL.

This rearrangement joins TRBV15 to TRBJ1-2; possibly TRBD1 for D (6 bases). V was pared by 1 base and J by 7 bases, with 13 bases between. Germline lookup yields CDR1 LNHNV and CDR2 YYDKDF (reference sequence). This CDR3 is 14 amino acids long. The CDR3 reads CATSRAGDMSGYTF. The CDR3 nucleotides read TGTGCCACCAGCAGAGCAGGGGATATGAGTGGCTACACCTTC.

The chain employs TRBV4-1 and TRBJ1-3, with unresolved D. Per germline, CDR1 MGHRA and CDR2 YSYEKL. V lost 1 base and J lost 2, with 9 bases in between. This CDR3 region has 15 residues. The CDR3 DNA reads TGCGCCAGCAGCCAAGTACCGGGGACTGGAAACACCATATATTTT. Translation gives CASSQVPGTGNTIYF.

The rearrangement links TRBV9 to TRBJ2-3, with 8 bases aligning to TRBD1. J was trimmed by 6 bases and V by 3 bases; bases with no gene match: 6. Germline V gene data show CDR1 as SGDLS and CDR2 as YYNGEE. This CDR3 is built from 14 residues. CDR3 bases: TGTGCCAGCAGCGCAACTCACAGGGGGGATACGCAGTATTTT. It yields the protein CASSATHRGDTQYF.

This clone was observed a single time. The V call is TRBV21-1, the J call TRBJ2-1. TRBV21-1 is recorded as a pseudogene. CDR3 length: 14 residues. The CDR3 region is CASSKDGLYNEQFF. The CDR3 DNA follows: TGTGCCAGCAGCAAAGACGGCCTATACAATGAGCAGTTCTTC.

V is TRBV12-5 and J is TRBJ1-1, with D hard to call. The V gene lost 2 bases and the J gene lost 10 bases, with 11 bases spanning the gap. The CDR3 runs 12 residues. Germline V gives CDR1 LGHNT, CDR2 FRNRAP. CDR3 amino acids: CASGLPDGAAFF. The CDR3 DNA reads TGTGCTAGTGGTTTGCCGGACGGTGCAGCTTTCTTT.

The rearrangement joins TRBV3-1 (or the pseudogene TRBV3-2) to TRBJ2-7; TRBD2 matches 7 bases. The germline V gene encodes CDR1 LGHDT and CDR2 YNNKEL (reference sequence). V dropped 0 bases and J dropped 6; count of bases not matched to a gene: 11. The CDR3 length is 16 residues. CDR3 nucleotide sequence: TGTGCCAGCAGCCAAGATACCCCTAGCGGAATTATCGAGCAGTACTTC. This gives the protein CASSQDTPSGIIEQYF.

The rearrangement links TRBV5-8 to TRBJ2-7, with TRBD1 matching 8 bases. CDR1 and CDR2 from the germline V gene are SGHTS and YDEGEE. The CDR3 is made up of 15 amino acids. The V and J ends lost 4 bases and 11 bases, in that order; junction bases with no gene match: 17. CDR3 nucleotides: TGTGCCAGCAGCCCGAAGGACAGGGTCCTACCCTTGGAGTACTTC. Translation: CASSPKDRVLPLEYF.

The rearrangement links TRBV10-3 to TRBJ1-2; D uncertain. Germline loops: CDR1 ENHRY, CDR2 SYGVKD. Trimming removed 7 bases at V and 3 bases at J, with 12 bases between. The CDR3 length is 13 residues. The CDR3 spells CAITGNRDYGYTF. In DNA form, the CDR3 reads TGTGCCATCACTGGGAACCGGGACTATGGCTACACCTTC.

The chain has TRBV14 and TRBJ1-4, with D unclear. V gave up 3 bases and J gave up 0 bases, with 5 bases separating them. CDR3 length: 14 amino acids. CDR1 SGHDN and CDR2 FVKESK come from the germline V gene. CDR3 nucleotides: TGTGCCAGCAGCCACCGAACAACTAATGAAAAACTGTTTTTT. The encoded protein is CASSHRTTNEKLFF.

The J gene is TRBJ2-2, the V gene TRBV15; D gene uncertain. Trimming removed 0 bases at V and 7 bases at J, with 12 bases between. Germline CDR1 and CDR2: LNHNV and YYDKDF (reference sequence). The CDR3 runs 15 residues. CDR3 protein: CATSRDRPEVGELFF. DNA for the CDR3: TGTGCCACCAGCAGAGATAGGCCCGAAGTCGGGGAGCTGTTTTTT.

This clone was seen just once. CDR3 nucleotides: TGCGCCAGCAGCCGGGGGGACCGCGATAACACTGAAGCTTTCTTT. Protein sequence: CASSRGDRDNTEAFF. The chain employs TRBV5-1 and TRBJ1-1, with a tentative D call TRBD1 (5 bases). With 4 bases removed from V and 2 bases from J, the gap between germline ends came to 15 bases. CDR1 is SGHRS and CDR2 is YFSETQ in the germline V gene. This CDR3 comprises 15 residues.

The V gene is TRBV5-4, the J gene TRBJ1-1; tentative D call: TRBD1 (5 bases). The CDR3 spans 11 residues. The germline V and J ends were trimmed by 5 bases and 10 bases, with 12 bases remaining between them. Germline CDR1 is SGHNT and CDR2 is YYREEE (reference sequence). Here the CDR3 DNA reads TGTGCCAGCAGATGGAACGGGGGAGCTTTCTTT. This sequence encodes CASRWNGGAFF. Drawing the rest from reference TRBV5-4 and TRBJ1-1, the complete variable domain is ETGVTQSPTHLIKTRGQQVTLRCSSQSGHNTVSWYQQALGQGPQFIFQYYREEENGRGNFPPRFSGLQFPNYSSELNVNALELDDSALYLCASRWNGGAFFGQGTRLTVV.

The chain is built from TRBV2 and TRBJ2-5, with 9 bases that match TRBD1. Germline-derived CDR1 and CDR2 are SNHLY and FYNNEI. V was pared by 8 bases and J by 5 bases, with 12 bases of the junction left unmatched. The CDR3 sequence is 15 residues long. The CDR3 bases are TGTGCCAGCGGAGGACAGGGGAGTCCGGTTGAGACCCAGTACTTC. It encodes CASGGQGSPVETQYF. Together with reference TRBV2 and TRBJ2-5, the CDR3 gives the full variable domain: EPEVTQTPSHQVTQMGQEVILRCVPISNHLYFYWYRQILGQKVEFLVSFYNNEISEKSEIFDDQFSVERPDGSNFTLKIRSTKLEDSAMYFCASGGQGSPVETQYFGPGTRLLVL.

V and J are TRBV7-9 and TRBJ1-2, with D maybe TRBD1 (5 bases). CDR1 is SEHNR, CDR2 FQNEAQ, per germline (reference sequence). The CDR3 is 12 residues long. V lost 1 base, J lost 8 bases, and 8 bases lay in between. In DNA, the CDR3 is TGTGCCAGCAGCTTAGAGCAGGGCGGCTACACCTTC. Protein sequence: CASSLEQGGYTF.

The chain employs TRBV7-2 and TRBJ2-7, with D perhaps matching TRBD1 (5 bases). V was trimmed by 0 bases and J by 5 bases, leaving 8 bases between them. CDR3 length: 13 amino acids. Germline CDR1 SGHTA, CDR2 FQGNSA. Written as DNA, the CDR3 is TGTGCCAGCAGCTTAGCGCAGGGTCACGAGCAGTACTTC. Residues: CASSLAQGHEQYF.

This chain connects TRBV6-1 to TRBJ1-5; TRBD1 is a possible D gene (5 bases). Trimming removed 2 bases at V and 9 bases at J, with 11 bases between. Germline V lookup: CDR1 MNHNS, CDR2 SASEGT. There are 13 residues in the CDR3. CDR3 sequence reads: CASSETGARPQHF. CDR3 DNA sequence: TGTGCCAGCAGTGAAACCGGGGCCAGGCCCCAGCATTTT.

The rearrangement links TRBV10-2 to TRBJ1-1; tentative D call: TRBD1 (5 bases). This CDR3 spans 17 amino acids. The germline gives CDR1 WSHSY, CDR2 SAAADI. The V end was cut by 0 bases, the J end by 3 bases, with 17 bases between. The CDR3 sequence is CASSESIGGWADTEAFF. The CDR3 nucleotides are TGCGCCAGCAGTGAGTCGATTGGGGGGTGGGCCGACACTGAAGCTTTCTTT.

The chain combines TRBV6-6 with TRBJ1-4; perhaps TRBD1 as D (6 bases). This CDR3 is 15 amino acids long. Germline assignment: CDR1 MNHNY and CDR2 SVGAGI (reference sequence). Deletions cut 6 bases from V and 2 bases from J, with 13 bases between. The DNA for the CDR3 is TGTGCCAGCAGAAATCCAGGGGATACTAATGAAAAACTGTTTTTT. Amino acids: CASRNPGDTNEKLFF.

This clone was recorded only once. The chain joins TRBV10-1 to TRBJ2-3, with 8 bases aligning to TRBD2. The CDR3 contains 16 residues. CDR1 is WNHNN, CDR2 SYGVQD, per germline (reference sequence). Trimming at V came to 2 bases and at J to 2 bases, leaving 6 bases not matched to a gene. CDR3 sequence reads: CASSEVGGAITDTQYF. In nucleotides, the CDR3 is TGCGCCAGCAGTGAGGTCGGGGGGGCCATCACAGATACGCAGTATTTT.

This clone is a singleton in its sample. In DNA form, the CDR3 reads TGTGCCAGCAGTTACGCCGGGACCCATAATTCACCCCTCCACTTT. Translation: CASSYAGTHNSPLHF. The V call is TRBV6-5, the J call TRBJ1-6, with D possibly matching TRBD1 (5 bases). Germline CDR1 is MNHEY and CDR2 is SVGAGI. The CDR3 covers 15 residues. Trimming left V 2 bases short and J 5 bases short, with 10 bases between.

The chain combines TRBV16 with TRBJ1-1, with 7 positions matching TRBD1. There are 15 residues in the CDR3. J gave up 4 bases and V 4 bases, and 9 bases lay outside the gene matches. Germline lookup yields CDR1 KGHSY and CDR2 FQNENV. CDR3 coding DNA: TGTGCCAGCAGCCGTAACAGGGGCGGGTCCACTGAAGCTTTCTTT. Translated, it gives CASSRNRGGSTEAFF. Full variable domain (missing parts from reference TRBV16 and TRBJ1-1): GEEVAQTPKHLVRGEGQKAKLYCAPIKGHSYVFWYQQVLKNEFKFLISFQNENVFDETGMPKERFSAKCLPNSPCSLEIQATKLEDSAVYFCASSRNRGGSTEAFFGQGTRLTVV.

CDR3 in amino acids: CASSPKGNEQFF. For the CDR3, the DNA is TGTGCCAGCAGCCCAAAGGGGAATGAGCAGTTCTTC. The V gene is TRBV7-6, the J gene TRBJ2-1; D is perhaps TRBD1 (5 bases). The ends were cut back, 5 bases at V and 7 bases at J, with 9 bases in the middle. This CDR3 has 12 amino acids. Germline V gene lookup returns CDR1 SGHVS and CDR2 FNYEAQ.

This chain joins TRBV5-1 and TRBJ2-1; 10 nucleotides align to TRBD2. CDR1 is SGHRS and CDR2 is YFSETQ in the germline V gene. The CDR3 contains 16 residues. The V gene end was trimmed by 2 bases and the J gene end by 2 bases; junction bases not matched to a gene: 4. The DNA for the CDR3 is TGCGCCAGCAGCTTAGGAAGCGGGGGGGCCTACAATGAGCAGTTCTTC. As protein: CASSLGSGGAYNEQFF.

A single count supports this clone. The V call is TRBV6-5, the J call TRBJ1-3; D unresolved. The CDR3 runs 13 residues. Trimming shortened V by 2 bases and J by 0 bases, and 2 bases separated the two germline ends. Per germline, CDR1 MNHEY and CDR2 SVGAGI. The CDR3 sequence is CASSYHSGNTIYF. In nucleotides, the CDR3 is TGTGCCAGCAGTTACCACTCTGGAAACACCATATATTTT.